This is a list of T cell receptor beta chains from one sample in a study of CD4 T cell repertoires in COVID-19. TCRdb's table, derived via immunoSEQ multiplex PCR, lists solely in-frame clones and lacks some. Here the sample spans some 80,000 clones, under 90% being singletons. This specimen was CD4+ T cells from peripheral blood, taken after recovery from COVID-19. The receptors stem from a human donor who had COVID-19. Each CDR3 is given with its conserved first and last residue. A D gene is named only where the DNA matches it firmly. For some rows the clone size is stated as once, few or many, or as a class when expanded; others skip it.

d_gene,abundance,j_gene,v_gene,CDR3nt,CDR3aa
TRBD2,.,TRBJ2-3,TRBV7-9,TGTGCCAGCAGCTCGGGAGCGGGAGGCACAGATACGCAGTATTTT,CASSSGAGGTDTQYF
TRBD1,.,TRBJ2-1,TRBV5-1,TGCGCCAGCAGCTTGTGGACAGGGGGCGCGAATGAGCAGTTCTTC,CASSLWTGGANEQFF
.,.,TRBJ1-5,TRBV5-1,TGCGCCAGCAGCCGGCAGGCAGGGCCCAATCAGCCCCAGCATTTT,CASSRQAGPNQPQHF
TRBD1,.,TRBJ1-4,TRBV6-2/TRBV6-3,TGTGCCAGCAGTTACCGGGGGACAGGACGGTTCCAAAAACTGTTTTTT,CASSYRGTGRFQKLFF
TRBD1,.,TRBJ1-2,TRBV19,TGTGCCAGTAGTCCCTGGGACAGGCGTAGTGGCTACACCTTC,CASSPWDRRSGYTF
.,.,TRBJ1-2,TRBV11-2,TGTGCCAGCAGCTTAGACCAGGGTTATAACTATGGCTACACCTTC,CASSLDQGYNYGYTF
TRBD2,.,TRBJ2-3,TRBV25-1,TGTGCCAGCAGTTGGCAGGGAGGGGCAGATACGCAGTATTTT,CASSWQGGADTQYF
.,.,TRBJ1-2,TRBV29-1,TGCAGCGCTGACGTCAGGGTCTATGGCTACACCTTC,CSADVRVYGYTF
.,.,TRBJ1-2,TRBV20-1,TGCAGTGCTAAGATCAACTATGGCTACACCTTC,CSAKINYGYTF
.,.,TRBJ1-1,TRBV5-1,TGCGCCAGCAGCTTCACAGGGCCCAGGGACACTGAAGCTTTCTTT,CASSFTGPRDTEAFF
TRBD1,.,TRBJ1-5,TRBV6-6,TGTGCCAGCCGAATTCCGGGACAGGGAGGAAATCAGCCCCAGCATTTT,CASRIPGQGGNQPQHF
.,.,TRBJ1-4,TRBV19,TGTGCCAGTAGAGCAGATTCGGGAGGGGACGGGAATGAAAAACTGTTTTTT,CASRADSGGDGNEKLFF
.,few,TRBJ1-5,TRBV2,TGTGCCAGCAGGGAGGTAGACTATAGCAATCAGCCCCAGCATTTT,CASREVDYSNQPQHF
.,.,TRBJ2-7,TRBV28,TGTGCCAGCAGTTTAGCCTACGGATCCTACGAGCAGTACTTC,CASSLAYGSYEQYF
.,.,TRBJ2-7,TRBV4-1,TGCGCCAGCTCTCGAGGGCCAGCCACCTACGAGCAGTACTTC,CASSRGPATYEQYF
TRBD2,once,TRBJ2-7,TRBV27,TGTGCCGGAAGACTAGCGGAATCCTACGAGCAGTACTTC,CAGRLAESYEQYF
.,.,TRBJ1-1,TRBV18,TGTGCCAGCTCACCGGGGGCTAACACTGAAGCTTTCTTT,CASSPGANTEAFF
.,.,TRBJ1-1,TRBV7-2,TGTGCCAGCAGCTTATATAACACTGAAGCTTTCTTT,CASSLYNTEAFF
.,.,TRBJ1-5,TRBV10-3,TGTGCCATCAGTGACGGTTTAAACAATCAGCCCCAGCATTTT,CAISDGLNNQPQHF
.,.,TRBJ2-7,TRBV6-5,TGTGCCAGCACCACGGGACCACTTTCTCTCTACGAGCAGTACTTC,CASTTGPLSLYEQYF
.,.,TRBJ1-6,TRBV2,TGTGCCAGCAGCCGAGACACGAATTCACCCCTCCACTTT,CASSRDTNSPLHF
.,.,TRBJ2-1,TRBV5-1,TGCGCCAGCAGCTTGGAAGTGGGATCTGGGGGCGACGAGCAGTTCTTC,CASSLEVGSGGDEQFF
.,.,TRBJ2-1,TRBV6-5,TGTGCCAGCAGTTACGTCCGGGGGGCAGAAGCGTTCTTC,CASSYVRGAEAFF
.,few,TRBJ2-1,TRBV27,TGTGCCAGCAGTTTATTGGGTCCGGCAGGGTGGAAGTTCTTC,CASSLLGPAGWKFF
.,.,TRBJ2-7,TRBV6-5,TGTGCCAGCACCCGGGATGGCTACGAGCAGTACTTC,CASTRDGYEQYF
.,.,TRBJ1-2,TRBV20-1,TGCAGTCCTCAGGGGAACTATGGCTACACCTTC,CSPQGNYGYTF
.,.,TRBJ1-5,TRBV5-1,TGCGCCAGCAGCTTGGCCGGGGGTAATCAGCCCCAGCATTTT,CASSLAGGNQPQHF
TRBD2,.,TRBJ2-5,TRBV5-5,TGTGCCAGCAGCTTAATCTTAGCGGGGGGCGGGGAGACCCAGTACTTC,CASSLILAGGGETQYF
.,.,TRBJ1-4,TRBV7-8,TGTGCCAGCAGCTTAGACCGGTCAACTAATGAAAAACTGTTTTTT,CASSLDRSTNEKLFF
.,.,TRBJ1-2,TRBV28,TGTGCCAGCAGCCCTGGGGGCTATGGCTACACCTTC,CASSPGGYGYTF
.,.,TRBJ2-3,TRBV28,TGTGCCAGCAAGCCTAGGAGGGGCACAGATACGCAGTATTTT,CASKPRRGTDTQYF
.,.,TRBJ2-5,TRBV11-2,TGTGCCAGCAGCTTAGTCAGGGGAGAGACCCAGTACTTC,CASSLVRGETQYF
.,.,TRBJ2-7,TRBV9,TGTGCCAGCAGCGTAGACAGCTCCTACGAGCAGTACTTC,CASSVDSSYEQYF
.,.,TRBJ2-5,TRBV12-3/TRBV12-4,TGTGCCAGCAGTTTGGGGTATGAGACCCAGTACTTC,CASSLGYETQYF
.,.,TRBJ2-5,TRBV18,TGTGCCAGCTCACCACGGATGGGGGACCAAGAGACCCAGTACTTC,CASSPRMGDQETQYF
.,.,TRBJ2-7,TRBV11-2,TGTGCCAGCAGCTTAATGGCAGGCCGCGCAAACGAGCAGTACTTC,CASSLMAGRANEQYF